This T cell receptor beta chain derives from a study of cytomegalovirus exposure and HLA in healthy donors (dated by TCRdb to about 2017). In terms of the full investigation: According to an earlier analysis of 587 of the donors, some 180 million T cells yielded 117 million unique TCR beta sequences and about 300 Gb of sequence data. Class I and class II HLA loci were covered by the typing at four-digit resolution. The study was designed to test whether signatures of past pathogen exposure could be identified by cataloging public T cell receptors. Besides the first cohort of under 700 subjects, a separate validation cohort made up of 90 to 150 different subjects was used. In an earlier analysis of about 590 of the donors, high-throughput TCR beta sequencing was used to judge whether each TCR beta V gene segment behaved as functional or pseudogenic. Approximately 300 gigabases of sequencing data and 91 million or so unique TCR sequences made up an early release that covered several hundred HLA-typed donors. Across some 400 genotyped donors of the cohort, an average of approximately 220,000 unique TCR beta nucleotide sequences per donor were sequenced, and 15% to 20% of those sequences were non-productive. Every repertoire in the discovery cohort had been generated on one and the same sequencing platform. Of the roughly 400 genotyped donors, around 81% fell in the genetic ancestry cluster associated with self-reported Caucasian donors. A later genetic analysis used genome-wide SNP genotypes for 398 of the 666 donors, treating that subset as a discovery cohort. Because of strong linkage in the cohort, roughly five DR-DQ haplotypes were treated as single units for association and clustering. Donor age, sex, ethnicity and CMV serostatus were collected together with the repertoire data. Rather than using new phenotypic data, the later analysis identified candidate immune exposures from TCR beta sequences and from how often those sequences occurred across donors. To study patterns of TCR occurrence, a later analysis re-analyzed previously published TCR beta repertoires from more than 550 donors and added high-resolution HLA genotyping. To predict cytomegalovirus infection status, the study combined high-throughput TCR immunosequencing, statistical association of individual TCRs with disease status, and machine learning. The study profiled the T cell repertoires of 666 subjects by immunosequencing and related them to cytomegalovirus serostatus. Typing coverage varied by locus: roughly 629-630 donors for A, B, C, DRB1 and DQB1; approximately 520 for DQA1; about 600 for DPA1; approximately 470 for DPB1.

Library creation used the immunoSEQ multiplex PCR assay. For the multiplex PCR, a mixture combining 60 forward primers for TCR Vbeta segments and 13 reverse primers for TCR Jbeta segments was used. A multiplex PCR assay on genomic DNA amplified the CDR3 region of rearranged TCR beta genes. On the Illumina HiSeq System, the amplified TCR beta libraries were sequenced as 87-base-pair reads. In the source study's methods: Across the roughly 640 repertoires, a later analysis counted 80 million or so unique TCR beta chains, 9 million to 14 million of which were shared by at least two donors. A nearest-neighbor algorithm error-corrected the raw reads and collapsed the reads into unique sequences, merging closely related sequences to remove PCR and sequencing errors. To assign V, D and J gene segments, CDR3 sequences were aligned to IMGT reference sequences. For a sequence to be retained, a match of at least six nucleotides was required to both a V gene segment and a J gene segment. A rearrangement was called productive if the CDR3 had no stop codons and remained in frame with V and J, and every other rearrangement was called non-productive. Following IMGT convention, CDR3 was defined as the stretch from the second conserved V-encoded cysteine up to the conserved J-encoded phenylalanine. The earlier analysis of 587 of the donors excluded any sequence lacking an unambiguous match to a single V gene segment. An earlier analysis of about 600 of the donors called V segments functional above 56.7% productive rearrangements and segregating when the between-donor standard deviation exceeded 5%. To diagnose cytomegalovirus status from the catalog of TCR beta chain sequences, a statistical classification framework was built. V and J gene assignment, in a later analysis, came from comparing TCR nucleotide sequences with IMGT/GENE-DB human TR gene sequences. A later analysis assigned CDR3 sequences and most-parsimonious VDJ recombination scenarios with the TCRdist pipeline. In a later analysis, each TCR beta chain was defined by its CDR3 amino acid sequence together with its V-gene family, and reads without a unique V-gene family were excluded. In a later analysis, a few hundred highly shared, low-generation-probability nucleotide sequences were removed to address suspected cross-contamination and a sequencing artifact. In a later analysis, a clonal expansion index for each public chain was calculated from normalized within-repertoire ranks of inferred template counts. In a later analysis, generation probabilities were computed with a VDJ recombination model fitted to out-of-frame rearrangements, and the resulting probabilities were checked against IGoR. Hypergeometric tests were used in a later analysis to score TCR-TCR, TCR-HLA and TCR-CMV co-occurrence, with a repertoire-size bias correction applied to the TCR pairs. False discovery rates were estimated in a later analysis by permuting HLA or CMV assignments 20 times. In a later analysis, co-occurring TCRs were grouped using DBSCAN, with TCRdist sequence similarity added in when clustering inside HLA-allele-positive subsets. Co-occurrence clustering excluded repertoires with fewer than 30,000 or more than 120,000 public chains, plus five with anomalous nucleotide sharing. The source is immuneACCESS, and TCRdb retained only in-frame sequences with V and J called. Part of the clones is not carried over; for the studies checked, unresolved V genes explain less than half of this, and the remainder is unexplained. That table is the source of V, J and clone size, and D and trimming were worked out from the DNA. The sample table shows approximately 150,000 clones, and 76% are seen once. About 3.4% of the sample is held by the ten biggest clonotypes.

The CDR3 runs 16 amino acids, cysteine and phenylalanine included. Only the CDR3 region is kept as DNA, spanning 48 bases read in frame from base 1. The junction shows trimming of 5 bases on V and 1 base on J, and the gene matches do not reach 5 bases of it. CDR1 MDHEN and CDR2 SYDVKM were looked up in the germline V gene. In the case of this clone: Its antigen is still unknown. No base-level quality is on record; no much larger clone is a single base apart.

The cohort consisted of 600 to 750 healthy bone marrow donors. At the time of sampling, every cohort member was nominally healthy, though immune exposures that went unrecorded were likely present. The donor was CMV seronegative and belonged to the group of roughly 330 seronegative cohort members. Every donor gave a peripheral blood sample, and the peripheral blood mononuclear cells from that sample were used for TCR beta sequencing. The Qiagen DNeasy Blood Extraction Kit was used to extract genomic DNA from the blood cell samples. The study at large found these results: According to the authors, the approach could potentially be generalized to other disease states and immunological phenotypes. According to a later genetic analysis, donors in an Asian-associated ancestry cluster had fewer N-insertions in productive TCRs than the approximately 710-donor mean. A total of 150 to 200 TCR beta chains were listed by the study as associated with cytomegalovirus. Correlated functional status among segregating V segments might reflect linkage disequilibrium, but an unknown experimental factor could not be ruled out. In both the original and validation cohorts, the classifier was reported to diagnose cytomegalovirus status with high specificity and sensitivity. Because HLA typing was unavailable for some donors at each locus, only the typed subset was used in association tests. Immune exposure information for the cohort was limited to CMV serostatus. The sequencing pipeline was judged likely to have produced a cluster of highly shared sequence variants as a technical artifact. Broadly in line with IMGT annotations, most TCR beta V segments showed up in productive rearrangements about 90% or about 30% of the time in an earlier analysis of approximately 600 of the donors. A few of the identified cytomegalovirus-associated TCR beta chains were confirmed in vitro to be specific for cytomegalovirus antigens. According to a later analysis, parvovirus B19, influenza, CMV and Epstein-Barr virus appeared linked to several top co-occurrence clusters. Because the 87-base-pair reads could not distinguish some IMGT-functional V segments, including TRBV6-2 and TRBV6-3, those segments were excluded. At a false discovery rate of 0.05, a later analysis linked 16,951 TCR beta sequences to specific HLA alleles. V-gene and J-gene trimming of TCR beta chains was associated with a missense DCLRE1C variant in a later genetic analysis, and the association was replicated in an independent cohort. A further reported finding was that TCR beta sequences accurately predicted the HLA-A and HLA-B alleles for most subjects in the first cohort. Most TCR sequences were observed very rarely across donors, whereas some public TCRs were present in many individuals. Only TCR beta chains were sequenced in this cohort, and the absence of alpha or paired-chain data limited detectable features. In a later analysis, HLA-associated TCR beta chains were found to be more clonally expanded and to have lower generation probabilities than equally common non-associated chains. According to a later analysis, most CMV-associated TCR beta chains appeared to be HLA-restricted, and the HLA associations seemed to be driven largely by CMV exposure. Because counts were too low, about 15 rarely observed V segments, including chromosome 9 orphons, were left out of the earlier analysis of about 620 of the donors. Presence/absence analyses assumed roughly uniform sequencing depth across donors, an assumption that may not hold. According to a later analysis, TCR association rates differed among HLA loci, with DRB1 alleles showing the most associated TCRs and HLA-C alleles showing the fewest. Strong co-occurrence of HLA alleles, especially DR and DQ, made assigning TCR associations to individual alleles difficult.

Recombination connected TRBV28 to TRBJ2-4, and TRBD1 matches 10 of the central bases. This TCR came from a male donor in good health and CMV-seronegative. Sequenced sample: PBMCs. The DNA reads TGTGCCAGCAGTCCTTGGACAGGGGGTGCCAAAAACATTCAGTACTTC. It translates as CASSPWTGGAKNIQYF.